Listed below are T cell receptor beta chains from one sample, sequenced in a study of CD8 T cells in ankylosing spondylitis. TCRdb re-derived calls from the 5' RACE reads in MiXCR, one entry per CDR3 protein. The table has 69,000 or so distinct CDR3 sequences, under 5.5% seen once. The sequenced sample was blood, either unsorted or a sorted T cell fraction (not recorded which). These receptors were obtained from a male donor with ankylosing spondylitis or in good health (not recorded which). CDR3s include the opening cysteine and the closing phenylalanine or tryptophan. A D gene is named only where the DNA matches it firmly. The size field is filled for only some rows; it gives once, few, many or a size class.

many,TRBV5-1,TRBJ1-1,-,CASSFDRNTEAFF,TGCGCCAGCAGCTTCGACAGGAACACTGAAGCTTTCTTT
many,TRBV4-1,TRBJ1-6,-,CASSQGGTDNSPLHF,TGCGCCAGCAGCCAGGGGGGCACGGATAATTCACCCCTCCACTTT
many,TRBV29-1,TRBJ2-5,-,CSVEDQRAGSETQYF,TGCAGCGTTGAAGATCAACGCGCAGGAAGCGAGACCCAGTACTTC
-,TRBV11-2,TRBJ2-7,TRBD2,CASSSGLVHEQYF,TGTGCCAGCAGCTCCGGACTAGTCCACGAGCAGTACTTC
many,TRBV29-1,TRBJ2-1,TRBD1,CSAATGGSYNEQFF,TGCAGCGCCGCGACAGGGGGCTCCTACAATGAGCAGTTCTTC
many,TRBV6-1,TRBJ1-5,-,CASSPPSQPQHF,TGTGCCAGCAGTCCCCCTTCCCAGCCCCAGCATTTT
many,TRBV20-1,TRBJ1-1,TRBD1,CSARQGEANTEAFF,TGCAGTGCTAGACAGGGGGAGGCGAACACTGAAGCTTTCTTT
-,TRBV5-1,TRBJ2-7,TRBD1,CASSFDPGQGYSYEQYF,TGCGCCAGCAGCTTCGATCCGGGACAGGGGTACTCCTACGAGCAGTACTTC
many,TRBV19,TRBJ1-6,-,CASSSAWRQDNSPLHF,TGTGCCAGTAGTTCAGCCTGGAGACAGGATAATTCACCCCTCCACTTT
many,TRBV20-1,TRBJ2-7,-,CSARQQVTYEQYF,TGCAGTGCTAGGCAACAGGTTACCTACGAGCAGTACTTC
many,TRBV30,TRBJ1-6,-,CASGHSLSNSPLHF,TGTGCCTCCGGACACTCCCTTTCTAATTCACCCCTCCACTTT
many,TRBV4-1,TRBJ2-7,TRBD1,CASSQAPTGGISYEQYF,TGCGCCAGCAGCCAGGCCCCGACAGGGGGCATCTCCTACGAGCAGTACTTC
many,TRBV5-1,TRBJ2-2,-,CASSLEQVMNTGELFF,TGCGCCAGCAGCTTGGAGCAGGTCATGAACACCGGGGAGCTGTTTTTT
many,TRBV15,TRBJ2-7,-,CATSISSYEQYF,TGTGCCACCAGCATTTCGTCGTACGAGCAGTACTTC
-,TRBV20-1,TRBJ2-3,TRBD2,CSALADSTDTQYF,TGCAGTGCCCTAGCGGATAGCACAGATACGCAGTATTTT
many,TRBV4-3,TRBJ2-7,-,CASSPGRLASYEQYF,TGCGCCAGCAGCCCCGGTCGGCTAGCCTCCTACGAGCAGTACTTC
many,TRBV9,TRBJ2-3,-,CASSVELSNTDTQYF,TGTGCCAGCAGCGTAGAATTGTCGAACACAGATACGCAGTATTTT
-,TRBV7-9,TRBJ1-1,-,CASSSTSRGRSEAFF,TGTGCCAGCAGCTCCACTAGCAGAGGTCGGTCTGAAGCTTTCTTT
many,TRBV2,TRBJ1-2,TRBD1,CASSEKTGAYYGYTF,TGTGCCAGCAGTGAGAAGACAGGGGCTTACTATGGCTACACCTTC
few,TRBV28,TRBJ1-5,TRBD1,CASSRTGDSNQPQHF,TGTGCCAGCAGCCGCACAGGGGATAGCAATCAGCCCCAGCATTTT
many,TRBV3-1,TRBJ2-6,-,CASSSSGANVLTF,TGTGCCAGCAGTTCCTCTGGGGCCAACGTCCTGACTTTC
-,TRBV28,TRBJ2-4,TRBD1,CASSLAGGLKNIQYF,TGTGCCAGCAGTTTGGCAGGGGGCCTCAAAAACATTCAGTACTTC
many,TRBV14,TRBJ2-1,TRBD2,CASSQGLAGGVKREQFF,TGTGCCAGCAGCCAAGGACTAGCGGGGGGGGTTAAGCGTGAGCAGTTCTTC
many,TRBV30,TRBJ1-2,-,CACTPRDKSYGYTF,TGTGCCTGCACACCCCGGGACAAGTCCTATGGCTACACCTTC
many,TRBV28,TRBJ2-3,-,CASSTTGWTSTDTQYF,TGTGCCAGCAGTACCACAGGATGGACTAGCACAGATACGCAGTATTTT
many,TRBV10-3,TRBJ2-2,TRBD1,CAISEMTDRGTGELFF,TGTGCCATCAGCGAAATGACGGACAGGGGCACCGGGGAGCTGTTTTTT
many,TRBV27,TRBJ2-7,-,CASSLDRAYEQYF,TGTGCCAGCAGTTTAGACAGAGCCTACGAGCAGTACTTC
many,TRBV10-2,TRBJ1-1,-,CASSEPSGGRGTNTEAFF,TGCGCCAGCAGTGAGCCTTCGGGGGGGCGCGGGACGAACACTGAAGCTTTCTTT
many,TRBV28,TRBJ1-6,-,CASSFESTGSSYNSPLHF,TGTGCCAGCAGCTTCGAATCGACAGGAAGCTCCTATAATTCACCCCTCCACTTT
-,TRBV7-4,TRBJ2-5,TRBD1,CASSPDRDETQYF,TGTGCCAGCAGCCCTGACAGGGACGAGACCCAGTACTTC